The source of this T cell receptor (beta chain) is a study of patients and donors after allogeneic stem cell transplantation. The germline V gene encodes CDR1 SGHDT and CDR2 YYEEEE. This CDR3 is built from 16 residues. The V gene end was trimmed by 1 base and the J gene end by 0 bases; junction bases not matched to a gene: 7. This clonotype was seen ten or more times. TCRdb re-called the RT-PCR reads with MiXCR, one entry per CDR3 protein. The data contain approximately 90,000 distinct CDR3 sequences, 5% of them singletons. Sequencing used blood, either unsorted or a sorted T cell fraction (not recorded which). The sequence derives from a human donor who was either an allogeneic HSCT recipient or a stem cell or donor lymphocyte infusion donor (not recorded which). It is not recorded whose cells these are; they may come from a transplant donor. V is TRBV5-6 and J is TRBJ2-7, with 7 bases aligning to TRBD2. CDR3 nucleotide sequence: TGTGCCAGCAGCTTGTACCTAGCGGTGAACTCCTACGAGCAGTACTTC. This codes for CASSLYLAVNSYEQYF.